One T cell receptor beta chain is described in this entry. Antigen unknown. Losses at the gene ends were 5 bases for V and 6 bases for J; bases not matched to a gene: 4. Germline V lookup: CDR1 SGHRS, CDR2 YFSETQ. The CDR3 loop spans 13 amino acids. Treatment defined: roughly 20 received Ad26.COV2.S at low or high dose, single or two shots; about 5 received placebo; per-sample allocation not given. All samples were drawn on day 63, counting from the first vaccine or placebo injection. Spike of the Wuhan-strain SARS-CoV-2 was expressed by an Ad26 vector, which formed the vaccine. These data are taken from a study of Ad26.COV2.S vaccination and SARS-CoV-2 variants. The wider study: It was the COV1001 Ad26.COV2.S trial arm that included the donor.

Clones were read by immunoSEQ multiplex PCR, and TCRdb kept only the in-frame ones, dropping some. This table holds more than 300,000 clones, 75% to 90% found once. General study points: Using TCR breadth and depth analyses may have led to underestimated total T cell responses.

This receptor was obtained from a person between 18 and 65 years old who received the Ad26.COV2.S COVID-19 vaccine or a placebo. V gene TRBV5-1 combines with J gene TRBJ2-1; 8 nucleotides align to TRBD1. Here the sequenced sample was peripheral blood, taken in a trial of Ad26.COV2.S vaccine versus placebo. DNA of the CDR3: TGCGCCAGCAGATGGACAGGGTCCAATGAGCAGTTCTTC. Translated, it gives CASRWTGSNEQFF.